This T cell receptor (beta chain) originates from a study of T cell responses to AZD1222 COVID-19 vaccine. The protocol was immunoSEQ multiplex PCR, while the TCRdb copy is restricted to in-frame clones and leaves out a portion. The sample records about 150,000 clones, about nine tenths being singletons. V trimming: 4 bases; J trimming: 5 bases; junction bases outside the gene matches: 7. The CDR3 consists of 14 residues. In germline, CDR1 is MNHEY, CDR2 SVGAGI. Here the sequenced sample was peripheral blood, taken on day 0 of AZD1222 vaccination. The receptor was derived from an adult in good health. V is TRBV6-5 and J is TRBJ1-1, with 7 bases that match TRBD1. The CDR3: CASSSPTGRTEAFF. The CDR3 nucleotides are TGTGCCAGCAGTTCCCCGACAGGGCGTACTGAAGCTTTCTTT.